The present TCR beta chain was sequenced within a study of blood T cells in healthy people across ages. A second about 7 to 11 cycle PCR used barcoded and J-beta primers. Each CDR3 protein is one row after TCRdb ran MiXCR on the 5' RACE reads. The sample contains about 730,000 distinct CDR3 sequences, more than 40% of which appear only once. Per-sample yields of isolated PBMCs were at least 6.5 million. As concerns this clonotype: Its cognate antigen is unknown.

Study-level points and caveats: Compared with aged donors, long-lived donors showed fewer expanded clones, suggesting selection. Older individuals had lower TCR beta diversity per million T cells (the decline was roughly linear).

In germline, CDR1 is SQVTM, CDR2 ANQGSEA. The CDR3 is 11 residues long. V dropped 0 bases and J dropped 2 bases, with 0 bases sitting between them. Sequenced input: blood. V gene TRBV29-1 combines with J gene TRBJ2-3; D call uncertain. The origin of this receptor is a woman aged 60-70 years in good health. The CDR3 DNA follows: TGCAGCGTTGAAGACACAGATACGCAGTATTTT. Translating gives CSVEDTDTQYF.